This T cell receptor beta chain appears in the sequencing data of a study of cytomegalovirus exposure and HLA in healthy donors. Study in general: The roughly 110 validation repertoires used the same platform as the approximately 670 first-cohort repertoires (as reported by a later analysis). Study results and caveats: Researchers counted around 150 TCR beta chains as cytomegalovirus-associated.

The CDR3 is made up of 14 amino acids. Between the trimmed V and J ends, which lost 4 bases and 1 base, there was a span of 10 bases. Germline V gene lookup returns CDR1 KGHSH and CDR2 LQKENI. In regard to this clone: Antigen: not known.

Method: immunoSEQ multiplex PCR; TCRdb's copy keeps in-frame clones and lacks some. The data contain about 82,000 clones, 85% to 95% of them singletons. This sequence was found in a man aged 18 to 29 in good health and CMV-seronegative. Sequenced material: PBMCs. J is TRBJ2-5 and V is TRBV18; no clear D gene. DNA for the CDR3: TGTGCCAGCTCACGTTCTCGGGTCCAAGAGACCCAGTACTTC. Translated: CASSRSRVQETQYF.